Listed here are 10 T cell receptor beta chains from one sample, sequenced in a study of neurological immune-mediated disorders. TCRdb reanalysed the 5' RACE reads using MiXCR and keeps one entry per CDR3 protein. Of some 46,000 distinct CDR3 sequences listed, just under 4.5% are singletons. Input material: PBMCs. The receptors here all came from a woman aged 55-70 years with multiple sclerosis.

This clonotype has at least ten counts. The gene calls are TRBV7-9 and TRBJ2-2; 7 bases fit TRBD2. The CDR3 extends over 16 amino acids. V was clipped by 6 bases and J by 5 bases; unmatched bases: 12. Germline CDR1 is SEHNR and CDR2 is FQNEAQ (reference sequence). The CDR3 nucleotides read TGTGCCAGCAGTTCGCCGGCGGGAGTAAGGACCGGGGAGCTGTTTTTT. This translates into CASSSPAGVRTGELFF. The entire variable domain, with the rest obtained from reference TRBV7-9 and TRBJ2-2, is as follows: DTGVSQNPRHKITKRGQNVTFRCDPISEHNRLYWYRQTLGQGPEFLTYFQNEAQLEKSRLLSDRFSAERPKGSFSTLEIQRTEQGDSAMYLCASSSPAGVRTGELFFGEGSRLTVL.

Ten or more counts support this clonotype. This chain uses TRBV4-3 with TRBJ2-1; TRBD2 might be the D (5 bases). CDR1 and CDR2 from the germline V gene are LGHNA and YSLEER. The CDR3 has 14 residues. V lost 3 bases and J 5 bases, leaving 11 bases between the germline ends. This CDR3 reads CASSQAGYDNEQFF. CDR3 nucleotide sequence: TGCGCCAGCAGCCAGGCGGGCTACGACAATGAGCAGTTCTTC.

This clonotype came up many times. This chain joins TRBV20-1 and TRBJ2-3; possible D gene TRBD2, 6 bases. V gave up 1 base and J gave up 6 bases, with 14 bases separating them. CDR3 size: 14 residues. CDR1 is DFQATT, CDR2 SNEGSKA, per germline (reference sequence). CDR3 coding DNA: TGCAGTGCTAGAGTTCGAGGGAGGCCCGATACGCAGTATTTT. It encodes CSARVRGRPDTQYF.

This clonotype came up many times. The J gene is TRBJ2-1, the V gene TRBV29-1, with 7 bases identical to TRBD1. Germline V gene sequence: CDR1 SQVTM, CDR2 ANQGSEA. The V and J ends lost 6 bases and 5 bases, in that order; junction bases with no gene match: 7. CDR3 length equals 13 residues. Here the CDR3 DNA reads TGCAGCGTACGACAGGGTTTGGACAATGAGCAGTTCTTC. This codes for CSVRQGLDNEQFF.

The sample holds many counts of this clonotype. The rearrangement joins TRBV7-9 to TRBJ2-1, with 7 positions matching TRBD2. The CDR3 runs to 15 residues. After removal of 5 bases from V and 8 bases from J, the junction contained 12 bases not matched to a gene. Per the germline V gene, CDR1 is SEHNR and CDR2 is FQNEAQ (reference sequence). The CDR3 protein is CASSVGTTYPYEQFF. The CDR3, as DNA: TGTGCCAGCAGCGTAGGGACTACCTACCCCTATGAGCAGTTCTTC.

The V and J genes are TRBV6-5 and TRBJ2-3, with D hard to call. This CDR3 has 12 amino acids. The germline V gene has CDR1 MNHEY and CDR2 SVGAGI. Trimming took 6 bases from V and 6 from J, leaving 10 bases between them. In nucleotides, the CDR3 is TGTGCCAGCAGGGGCGATGTGGATACGCAGTATTTT. This encodes CASRGDVDTQYF.

The sample holds many counts of this clonotype. The chain has TRBV28 and TRBJ2-7, with 10 bases aligning to TRBD1. The V segment lost 5 bases and the J segment 3 bases; nucleotides outside the gene matches: 7. Germline V CDR1 and CDR2: MDHEN, SYDVKM. The CDR3 loop spans 15 amino acids. The CDR3 is CASSPWTGGHYEQYF. In DNA, the CDR3 is TGTGCCAGCAGTCCCTGGACAGGGGGTCACTACGAGCAGTACTTC.

This clonotype occurred many times. The chain uses TRBV29-1 and TRBJ2-2; 8 bases align to TRBD2. Looked up from germline, CDR1 is SQVTM and CDR2 is ANQGSEA. The CDR3 extends over 13 amino acids. The trim removed 6 bases at V and 7 bases at J, leaving 7 bases unmatched. CDR3 sequence (DNA): TGCAGCGTCCAGCGGGAGAGGGGCGGGGAGCTGTTTTTT. Residues: CSVQRERGGELFF.

This clonotype was seen ten or more times. The chain has TRBV10-3 and TRBJ2-1; D is perhaps TRBD1 (5 bases). Trimming pared 10 bases from V and 0 bases from J, leaving 13 bases between. This CDR3 region has 14 residues. Germline V gives CDR1 ENHRY, CDR2 SYGVKD. The CDR3 DNA reads TGTGCCACCCAGGACACGAACTCCTACAATGAGCAGTTCTTC. It codes for CATQDTNSYNEQFF.

This clonotype has a count of ten or more. The CDR3 DNA reads TGCGCCAGCAGCTTGGCCGGCACCGGGGAGCTGTTTTTT. Protein product: CASSLAGTGELFF. The chain recombines TRBV5-1 with TRBJ2-2; D unresolved. V shed 0 bases and J shed 4 bases, with 4 bases lying between them. The germline CDR1 and CDR2 sequences are SGHRS and YFSETQ. The CDR3 consists of 13 residues.